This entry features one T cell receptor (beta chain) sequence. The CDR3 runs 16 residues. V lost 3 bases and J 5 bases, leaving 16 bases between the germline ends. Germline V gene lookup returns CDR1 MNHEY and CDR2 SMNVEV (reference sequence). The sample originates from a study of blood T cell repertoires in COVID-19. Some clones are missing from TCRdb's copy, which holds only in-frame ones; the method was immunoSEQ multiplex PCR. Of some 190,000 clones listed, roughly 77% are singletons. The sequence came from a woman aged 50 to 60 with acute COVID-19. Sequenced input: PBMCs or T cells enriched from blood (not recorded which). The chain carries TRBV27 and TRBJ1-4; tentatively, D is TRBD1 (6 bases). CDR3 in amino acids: CASSFFRGKGNEKLFF. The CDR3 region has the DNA TGTGCCAGCAGTTTCTTCAGGGGTAAGGGGAATGAAAAACTGTTTTTT.